This T cell receptor (beta chain) was recovered during a study of T cell changes during pregnancy in multiple sclerosis. Generated by immunoSEQ multiplex PCR, the TCRdb table keeps only in-frame clones and is missing some. The sample has tens of thousands of clones; 70% to 90% are singletons. The germline V gene has CDR1 LNHDA and CDR2 SQIVND (reference sequence). This CDR3 has 17 amino acids. V was clipped by 7 bases and J by 1 base, with 22 bases between them. The V call is TRBV19, the J call TRBJ1-2; D remains unclear. The clonotype originates from a female donor with multiple sclerosis, enrolled in a pregnancy study. The sample was CD8+ T cells from peripheral blood mononuclear cells, taken in the third trimester of pregnancy. The CDR3 reads CASNEGRVRRLNYGYTF. The DNA of the CDR3 is TGTGCCAGTAACGAAGGGAGGGTACGACGCCTTAACTATGGCTACACCTTC.